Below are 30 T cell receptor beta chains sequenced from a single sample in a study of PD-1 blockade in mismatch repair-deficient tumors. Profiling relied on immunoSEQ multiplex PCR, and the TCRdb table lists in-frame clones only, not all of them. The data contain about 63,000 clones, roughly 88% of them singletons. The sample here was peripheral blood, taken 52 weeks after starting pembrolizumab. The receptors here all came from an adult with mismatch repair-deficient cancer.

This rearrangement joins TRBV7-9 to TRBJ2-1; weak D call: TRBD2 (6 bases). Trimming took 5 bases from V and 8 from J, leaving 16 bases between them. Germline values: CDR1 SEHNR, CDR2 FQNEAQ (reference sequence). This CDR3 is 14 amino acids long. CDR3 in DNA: TGTGCCAGCAGCCCGATCGCGGGGATCCATGAGCAGTTCTTC. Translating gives CASSPIAGIHEQFF. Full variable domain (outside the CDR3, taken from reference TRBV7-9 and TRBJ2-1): DTGVSQNPRHKITKRGQNVTFRCDPISEHNRLYWYRQTLGQGPEFLTYFQNEAQLEKSRLLSDRFSAERPKGSFSTLEIQRTEQGDSAMYLCASSPIAGIHEQFFGPGTRLTVL.

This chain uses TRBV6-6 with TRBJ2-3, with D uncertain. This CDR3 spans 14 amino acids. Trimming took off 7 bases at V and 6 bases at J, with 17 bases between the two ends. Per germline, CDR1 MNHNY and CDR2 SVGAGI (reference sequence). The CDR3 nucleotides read TGTGCCAGCAAAGTTACGTCAGAGTCTGATACGCAGTATTTT. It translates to CASKVTSESDTQYF.

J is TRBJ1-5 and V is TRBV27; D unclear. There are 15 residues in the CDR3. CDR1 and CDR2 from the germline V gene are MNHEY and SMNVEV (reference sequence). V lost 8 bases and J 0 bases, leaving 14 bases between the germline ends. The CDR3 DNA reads TGTGCCAGCCGCAGTCTTTCCCATAGCAATCAGCCCCAGCATTTT. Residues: CASRSLSHSNQPQHF.

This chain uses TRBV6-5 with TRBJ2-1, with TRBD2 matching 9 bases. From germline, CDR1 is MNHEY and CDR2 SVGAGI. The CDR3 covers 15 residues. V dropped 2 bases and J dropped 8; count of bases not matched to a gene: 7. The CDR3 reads CASSYTASGIHEQFF. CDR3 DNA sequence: TGTGCCAGCAGTTACACCGCTAGCGGGATCCATGAGCAGTTCTTC.

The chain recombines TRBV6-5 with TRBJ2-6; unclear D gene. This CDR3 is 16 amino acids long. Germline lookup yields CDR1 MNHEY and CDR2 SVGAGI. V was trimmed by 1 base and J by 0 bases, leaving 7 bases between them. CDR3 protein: CASSYYRISGANVLTF. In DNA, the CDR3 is TGTGCCAGCAGTTACTACAGAATCTCTGGGGCCAACGTCCTGACTTTC.

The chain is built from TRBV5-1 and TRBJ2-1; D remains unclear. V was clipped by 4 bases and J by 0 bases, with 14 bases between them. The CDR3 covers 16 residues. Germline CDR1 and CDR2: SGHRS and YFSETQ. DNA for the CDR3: TGCGCCAGCAGCGCCCCCACGGACGGCTCCTACAATGAGCAGTTCTTC. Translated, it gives CASSAPTDGSYNEQFF.

DNA of the CDR3: TGTGCCAGCAGTTTATCCTCTAGCACAGATACGCAGTATTTT. Amino acids: CASSLSSSTDTQYF. The J gene is TRBJ2-3, the V gene TRBV27, with D uncertain. The length of the CDR3 is 14 residues. Trimming cost V 0 bases and J 0 bases, with 4 bases left between them. Germline values: CDR1 MNHEY, CDR2 SMNVEV (reference sequence).

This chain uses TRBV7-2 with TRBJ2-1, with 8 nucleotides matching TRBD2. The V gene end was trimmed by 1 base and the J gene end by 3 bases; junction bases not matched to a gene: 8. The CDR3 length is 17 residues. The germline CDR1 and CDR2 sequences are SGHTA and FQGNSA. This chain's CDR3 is CASSLVDGREVYNEQFF. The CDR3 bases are TGTGCCAGCAGCTTAGTGGACGGGCGGGAGGTCTACAATGAGCAGTTCTTC.

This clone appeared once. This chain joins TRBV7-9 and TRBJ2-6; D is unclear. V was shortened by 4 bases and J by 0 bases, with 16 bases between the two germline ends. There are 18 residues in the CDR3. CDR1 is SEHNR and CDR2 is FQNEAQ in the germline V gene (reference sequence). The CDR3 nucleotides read TGTGCCAGCAGCTCACCGACTCAGCTCCTCTCTGGGGCCAACGTCCTGACTTTC. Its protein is CASSSPTQLLSGANVLTF.

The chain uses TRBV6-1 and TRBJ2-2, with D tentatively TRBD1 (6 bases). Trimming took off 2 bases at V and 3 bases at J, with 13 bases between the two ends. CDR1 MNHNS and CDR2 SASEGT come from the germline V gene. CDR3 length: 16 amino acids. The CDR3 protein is CASSEFVRGYTGELFF. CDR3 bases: TGTGCCAGCAGTGAATTTGTCAGGGGTTACACCGGGGAGCTGTTTTTT.

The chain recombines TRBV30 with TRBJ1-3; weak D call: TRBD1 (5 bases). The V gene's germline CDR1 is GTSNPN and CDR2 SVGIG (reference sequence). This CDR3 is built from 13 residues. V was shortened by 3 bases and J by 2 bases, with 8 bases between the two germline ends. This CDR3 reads CAWSVGAGNTIYF. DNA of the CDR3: TGTGCCTGGAGCGTGGGGGCTGGAAACACCATATATTTT.

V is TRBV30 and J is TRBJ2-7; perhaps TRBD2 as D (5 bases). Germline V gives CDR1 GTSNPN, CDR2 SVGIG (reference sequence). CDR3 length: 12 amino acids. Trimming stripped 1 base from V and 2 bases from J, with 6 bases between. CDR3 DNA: TGTGCCTGGAGTGGAGGGACCTACGAGCAGTACTTC. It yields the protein CAWSGGTYEQYF. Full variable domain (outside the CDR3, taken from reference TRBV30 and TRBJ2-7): SQTIHQWPATLVQPVGSPLSLECTVEGTSNPNLYWYRQAAGRGLQLLFYSVGIGQISSEVPQNLSASRPQDRQFILSSKKLLLSDSGFYLCAWSGGTYEQYFGPGTRLTVT.

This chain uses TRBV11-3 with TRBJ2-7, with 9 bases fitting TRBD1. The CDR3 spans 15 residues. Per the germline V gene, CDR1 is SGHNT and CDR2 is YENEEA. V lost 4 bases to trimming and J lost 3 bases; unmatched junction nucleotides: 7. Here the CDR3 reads CASSSRDREYYEQYF. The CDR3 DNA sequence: TGTGCCAGCAGCTCCCGGGACAGGGAGTACTACGAGCAGTACTTC.

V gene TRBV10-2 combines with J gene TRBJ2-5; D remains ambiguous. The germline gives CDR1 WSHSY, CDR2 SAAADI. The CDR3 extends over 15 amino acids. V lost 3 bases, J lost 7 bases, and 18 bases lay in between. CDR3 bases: TGCGCCAGCAGTGAAGGACCCCGCCGTAGAGGGACCCAGTACTTC. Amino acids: CASSEGPRRRGTQYF.

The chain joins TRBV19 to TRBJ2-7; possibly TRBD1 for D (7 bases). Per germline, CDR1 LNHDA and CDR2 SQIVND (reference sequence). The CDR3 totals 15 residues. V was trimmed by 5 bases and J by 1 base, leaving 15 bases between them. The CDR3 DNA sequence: TGTGCCAGTAGTCCGTCGCAGGGGGGATCCTACGAGCAGTACTTC. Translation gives CASSPSQGGSYEQYF.

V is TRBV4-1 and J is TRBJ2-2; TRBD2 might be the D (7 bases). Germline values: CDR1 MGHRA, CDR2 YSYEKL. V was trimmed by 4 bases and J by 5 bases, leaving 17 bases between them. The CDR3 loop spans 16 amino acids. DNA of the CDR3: TGCGCCAGCAGCCTGGGGGCGGGAGAAGGAACCGGGGAGCTGTTTTTT. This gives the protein CASSLGAGEGTGELFF.

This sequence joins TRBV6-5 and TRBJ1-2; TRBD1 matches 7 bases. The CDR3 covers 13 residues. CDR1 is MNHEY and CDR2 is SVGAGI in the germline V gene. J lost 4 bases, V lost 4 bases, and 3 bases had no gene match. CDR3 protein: CASSSGQAYGYTF. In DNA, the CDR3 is TGTGCCAGCAGTTCTGGACAGGCCTATGGCTACACCTTC.

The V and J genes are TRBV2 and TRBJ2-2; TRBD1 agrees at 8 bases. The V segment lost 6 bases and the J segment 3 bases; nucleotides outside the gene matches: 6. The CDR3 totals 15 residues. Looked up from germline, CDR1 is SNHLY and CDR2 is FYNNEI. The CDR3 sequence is CASSGTGPHTGELFF. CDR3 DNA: TGTGCCAGCAGCGGGACAGGACCACACACCGGGGAGCTGTTTTTT.

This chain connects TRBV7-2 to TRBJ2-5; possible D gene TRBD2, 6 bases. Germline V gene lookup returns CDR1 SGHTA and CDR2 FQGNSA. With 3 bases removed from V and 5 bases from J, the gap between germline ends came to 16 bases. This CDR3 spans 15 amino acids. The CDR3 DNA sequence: TGTGCCAGCAGCTTGTACCACAGTGGAGGGGAGACCCAGTACTTC. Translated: CASSLYHSGGETQYF.

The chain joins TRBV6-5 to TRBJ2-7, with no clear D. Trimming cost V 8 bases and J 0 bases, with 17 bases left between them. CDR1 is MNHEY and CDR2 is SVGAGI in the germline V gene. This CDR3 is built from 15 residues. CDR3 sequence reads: CASGFLRPDSYEQYF. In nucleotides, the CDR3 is TGTGCCAGCGGTTTTCTTAGGCCGGACTCCTACGAGCAGTACTTC.

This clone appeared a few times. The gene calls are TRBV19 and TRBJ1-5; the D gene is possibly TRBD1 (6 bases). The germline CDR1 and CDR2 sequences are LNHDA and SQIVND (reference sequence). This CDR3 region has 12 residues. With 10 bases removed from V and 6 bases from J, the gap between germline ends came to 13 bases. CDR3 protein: CATNRVGQPQHF. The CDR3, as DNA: TGTGCCACCAACAGGGTCGGTCAGCCCCAGCATTTT. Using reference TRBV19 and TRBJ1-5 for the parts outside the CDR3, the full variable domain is DGGITQSPKYLFRKEGQNVTLSCEQNLNHDAMYWYRQDPGQGLRLIYYSQIVNDFQKGDIAEGYSVSREKKESFPLTVTSAQKNPTAFYLCATNRVGQPQHFGDGTRLSIL.

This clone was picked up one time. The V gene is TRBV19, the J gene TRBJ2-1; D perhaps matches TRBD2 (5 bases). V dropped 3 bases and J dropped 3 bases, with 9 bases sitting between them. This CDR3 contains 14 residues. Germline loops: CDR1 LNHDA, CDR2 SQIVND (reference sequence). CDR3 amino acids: CASSIGLNYNEQFF. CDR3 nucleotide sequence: TGTGCCAGTAGTATCGGACTGAACTACAATGAGCAGTTCTTC.

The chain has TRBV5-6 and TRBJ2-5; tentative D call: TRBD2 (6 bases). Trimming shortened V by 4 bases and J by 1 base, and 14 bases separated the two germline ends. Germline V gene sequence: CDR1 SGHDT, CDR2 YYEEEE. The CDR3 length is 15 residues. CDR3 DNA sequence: TGTGCCAGCAGCCTCACGGAGGGCCCCCAAGAGACCCAGTACTTC. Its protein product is CASSLTEGPQETQYF. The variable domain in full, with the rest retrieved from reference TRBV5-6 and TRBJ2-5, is DAGVTQSPTHLIKTRGQQVTLRCSPKSGHDTVSWYQQALGQGPQFIFQYYEEEERQRGNFPDRFSGHQFPNYSSELNVNALLLGDSALYLCASSLTEGPQETQYFGPGTRLLVL.

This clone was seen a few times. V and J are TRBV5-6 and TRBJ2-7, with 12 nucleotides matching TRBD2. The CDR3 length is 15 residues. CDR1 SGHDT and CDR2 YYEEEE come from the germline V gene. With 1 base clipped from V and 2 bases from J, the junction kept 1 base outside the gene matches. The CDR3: CASSLSSGRAYEQYF. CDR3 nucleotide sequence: TGTGCCAGCAGCTTGTCTAGCGGGAGGGCCTACGAGCAGTACTTC.

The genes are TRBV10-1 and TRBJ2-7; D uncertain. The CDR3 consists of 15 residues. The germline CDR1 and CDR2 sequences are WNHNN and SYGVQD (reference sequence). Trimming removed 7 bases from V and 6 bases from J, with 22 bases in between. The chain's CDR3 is CASKWPQGVLGEQYF. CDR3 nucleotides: TGCGCCAGCAAGTGGCCCCAAGGAGTACTCGGCGAGCAGTACTTC.

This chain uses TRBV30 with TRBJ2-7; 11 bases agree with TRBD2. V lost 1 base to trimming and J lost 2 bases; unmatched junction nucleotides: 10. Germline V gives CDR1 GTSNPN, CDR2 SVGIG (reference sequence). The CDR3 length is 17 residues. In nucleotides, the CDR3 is TGTGCCTGGAGTGGCCTTGGGACTAGCGGATTCCCCTACGAGCAGTACTTC. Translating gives CAWSGLGTSGFPYEQYF.

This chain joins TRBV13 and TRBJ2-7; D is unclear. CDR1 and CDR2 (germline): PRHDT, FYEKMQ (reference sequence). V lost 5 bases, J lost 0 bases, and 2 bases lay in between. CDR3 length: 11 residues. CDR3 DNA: TGTGCCAGCAGCGGCTCCTACGAGCAGTACTTC. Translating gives CASSGSYEQYF.

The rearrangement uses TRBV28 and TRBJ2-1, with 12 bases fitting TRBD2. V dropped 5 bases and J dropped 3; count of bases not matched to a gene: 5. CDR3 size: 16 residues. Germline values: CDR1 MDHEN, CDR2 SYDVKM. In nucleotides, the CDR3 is TGTGCCAGCAGTCCTAGCGGGAGGGCCTTCTACAATGAGCAGTTCTTC. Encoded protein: CASSPSGRAFYNEQFF.

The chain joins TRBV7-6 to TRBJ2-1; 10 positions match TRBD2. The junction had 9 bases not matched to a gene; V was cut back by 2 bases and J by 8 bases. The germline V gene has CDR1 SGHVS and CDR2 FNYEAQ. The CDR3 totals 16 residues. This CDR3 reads CASSLSASSGSYEQFF. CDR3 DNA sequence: TGTGCCAGCAGCTTATCGGCTTCTAGCGGGAGCTATGAGCAGTTCTTC. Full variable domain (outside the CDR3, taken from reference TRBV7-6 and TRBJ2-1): GAGVSQSPRYKVTKRGQDVALRCDPISGHVSLYWYRQALGQGPEFLTYFNYEAQQDKSGLPNDRFSAERPEGSISTLTIQRTEQRDSAMYRCASSLSASSGSYEQFFGPGTRLTVL.

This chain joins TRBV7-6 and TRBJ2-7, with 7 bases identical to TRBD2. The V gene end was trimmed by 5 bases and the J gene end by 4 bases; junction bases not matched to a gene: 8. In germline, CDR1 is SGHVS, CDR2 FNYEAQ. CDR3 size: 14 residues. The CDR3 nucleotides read TGTGCCAGCAGCACCGCCCCGGGGGGATACGAGCAGTACTTC. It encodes CASSTAPGGYEQYF.